The 6 T cell receptor beta chains below come from one sample, sequenced in a study of response to subunit inactivated influenza vaccine. A single record per CDR3 protein comes from TCRdb applying MiXCR to the RT-PCR reads. This sample has more than 400,000 distinct CDR3 sequences, with 7.2% found just once. The sample was PBMCs from blood, taken less than 30 months after vaccination. The receptors stem from a man aged 50 to 75 who received an inactivated influenza vaccine.

V is TRBV3-1 and J is TRBJ2-5; 8 bases agree with TRBD1. This CDR3 is 14 amino acids long. CDR1 is LGHDT, CDR2 YNNKEL, per germline (reference sequence). The V gene end was trimmed by 0 bases and the J gene end by 7 bases; junction bases not matched to a gene: 4. The CDR3 sequence: CASSQDTGGGTQYF. The CDR3, as DNA: TGTGCCAGCAGCCAAGATACAGGGGGAGGGACCCAGTACTTC.

V usage is TRBV2 and J usage is TRBJ2-5, with D possibly being TRBD1 or TRBD2 (5 bases each). Per germline, CDR1 SNHLY and CDR2 FYNNEI. This CDR3 has 15 residues. Trimming took off 5 bases at V and 4 bases at J, with 17 bases between the two ends. CDR3 bases: TGTGCCAGCAGTTATACCGGGGCCCGGGGAGAGACCCAGTACTTC. Translated, it gives CASSYTGARGETQYF.

This rearrangement joins TRBV30 to TRBJ1-5; D call uncertain. CDR3 length: 14 amino acids. Germline CDR1 reads GTSNPN; CDR2 reads SVGIG (reference sequence). Trimming pared 4 bases from V and 0 bases from J, leaving 10 bases between. The CDR3 coding sequence is TGTGCCTGGAACACCGGGAGTAGCAATCAGCCCCAGCATTTT. As protein: CAWNTGSSNQPQHF.

This clonotype was observed many times. This chain joins TRBV12-3 or TRBV12-4 and TRBJ2-3; TRBD2 might be the D (6 bases). V lost 1 base, J lost 8 bases, and 16 bases lay in between. The CDR3 runs to 15 residues. CDR3 nucleotides: TGTGCCAGCAGTTTAGGAAGGGACTGGGGTCGTACGCAGTATTTT. Its protein is CASSLGRDWGRTQYF.

The chain carries TRBV12-3 or TRBV12-4 and TRBJ2-1; the match to TRBD2 covers 12 bases. Germline trimming cut 2 bases from V and 8 bases from J; bases unmatched to any gene: 10. The CDR3 consists of 17 residues. DNA for the CDR3: TGTGCCAGCAGTTTAAGGGCCCGACTAGCGGGGGACGATGAGCAGTTCTTC. It specifies CASSLRARLAGDDEQFF.

In this sample, this clonotype turned up many times. The rearrangement joins TRBV6-2 or TRBV6-3 to TRBJ2-5, with D possibly matching TRBD2 (5 bases). This CDR3 comprises 13 residues. Trimming stripped 5 bases from V and 5 bases from J, with 12 bases between. Germline V gives CDR1 MNHEY, CDR2 SVGEGT. The CDR3 sequence is CASSRNTGETQYF. The CDR3 DNA follows: TGTGCCAGCAGTCGCAATACGGGGGAGACCCAGTACTTC.